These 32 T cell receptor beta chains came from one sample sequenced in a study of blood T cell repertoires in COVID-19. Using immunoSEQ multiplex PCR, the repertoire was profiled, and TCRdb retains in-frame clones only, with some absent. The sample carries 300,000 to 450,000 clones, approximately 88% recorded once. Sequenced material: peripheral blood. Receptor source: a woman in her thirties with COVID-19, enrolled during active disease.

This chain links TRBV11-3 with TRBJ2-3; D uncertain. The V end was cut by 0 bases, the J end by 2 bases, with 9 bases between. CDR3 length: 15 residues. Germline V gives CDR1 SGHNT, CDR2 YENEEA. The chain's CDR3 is CASSLEGLYTDTQYF. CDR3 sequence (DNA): TGTGCCAGCAGCTTAGAGGGCCTCTACACAGATACGCAGTATTTT.

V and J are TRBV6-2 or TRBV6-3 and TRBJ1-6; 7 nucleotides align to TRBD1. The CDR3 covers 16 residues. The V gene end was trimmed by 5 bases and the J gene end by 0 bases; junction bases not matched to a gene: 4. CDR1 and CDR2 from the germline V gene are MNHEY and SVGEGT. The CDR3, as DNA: TGTGCCAGCAGTCGGACAGGAAGCTCCTATAATTCACCCCTCCACTTT. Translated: CASSRTGSSYNSPLHF.

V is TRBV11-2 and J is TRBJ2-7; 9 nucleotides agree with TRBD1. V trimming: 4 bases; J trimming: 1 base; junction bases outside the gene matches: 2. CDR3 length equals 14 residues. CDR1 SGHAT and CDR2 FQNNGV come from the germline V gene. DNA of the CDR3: TGTGCCAGCAGCTCGGACAGGGGTTCCTACGAGCAGTACTTC. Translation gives CASSSDRGSYEQYF.

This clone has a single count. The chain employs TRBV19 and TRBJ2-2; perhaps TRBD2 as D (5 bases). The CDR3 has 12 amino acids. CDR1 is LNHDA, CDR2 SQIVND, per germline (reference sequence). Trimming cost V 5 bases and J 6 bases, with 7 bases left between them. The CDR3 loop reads CASSWGAGELFF. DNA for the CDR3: TGTGCCAGTAGTTGGGGAGCCGGGGAGCTGTTTTTT.

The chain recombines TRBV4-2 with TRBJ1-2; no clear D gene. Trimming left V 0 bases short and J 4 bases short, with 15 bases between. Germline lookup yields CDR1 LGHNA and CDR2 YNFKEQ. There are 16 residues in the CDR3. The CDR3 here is CASSQDRREQLYGYTF. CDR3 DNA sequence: TGTGCCAGCAGCCAAGATCGCCGGGAACAGCTCTATGGCTACACCTTC.

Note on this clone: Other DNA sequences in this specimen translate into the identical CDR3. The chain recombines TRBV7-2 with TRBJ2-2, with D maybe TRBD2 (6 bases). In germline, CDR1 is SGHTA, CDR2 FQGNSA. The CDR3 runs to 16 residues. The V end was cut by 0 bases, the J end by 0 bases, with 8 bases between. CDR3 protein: CASSLAGGTNTGELFF. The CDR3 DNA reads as TGTGCCAGCAGCTTAGCGGGAGGAACGAACACCGGGGAGCTGTTTTTT.

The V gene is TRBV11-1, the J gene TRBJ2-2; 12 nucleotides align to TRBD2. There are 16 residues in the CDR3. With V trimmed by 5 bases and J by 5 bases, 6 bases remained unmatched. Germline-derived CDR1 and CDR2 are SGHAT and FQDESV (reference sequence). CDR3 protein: CASSRGLAGITGELFF. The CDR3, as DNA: TGTGCCAGCAGCCGGGGACTAGCGGGTATAACCGGGGAGCTGTTTTTT.

DNA of the CDR3: TGTGCCAGCAAAATCAGGGTCTATAGCAATCAGCCCCAGCATTTT. Residues: CASKIRVYSNQPQHF. This chain connects TRBV6-5 to TRBJ1-5; maybe TRBD1 (5 bases). With 7 bases removed from V and 0 bases from J, the gap between germline ends came to 13 bases. The CDR3 spans 15 residues. The germline V gene has CDR1 MNHEY and CDR2 SVGAGI.

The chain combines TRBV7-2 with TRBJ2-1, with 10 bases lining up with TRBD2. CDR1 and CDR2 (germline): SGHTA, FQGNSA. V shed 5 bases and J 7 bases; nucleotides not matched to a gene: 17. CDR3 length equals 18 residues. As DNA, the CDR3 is TGTGCCAGCAGCCTACTGGGAACATCTAGCGGGAGCAGGAATGAGCAGTTCTTC. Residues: CASSLLGTSSGSRNEQFF.

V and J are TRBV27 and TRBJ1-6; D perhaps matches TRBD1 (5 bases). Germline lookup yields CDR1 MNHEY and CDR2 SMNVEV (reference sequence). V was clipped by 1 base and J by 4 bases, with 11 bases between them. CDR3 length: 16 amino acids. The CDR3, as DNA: TGTGCCAGCAGTTTATACAGGTTGGGGTATAATTCACCCCTCCACTTT. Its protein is CASSLYRLGYNSPLHF.

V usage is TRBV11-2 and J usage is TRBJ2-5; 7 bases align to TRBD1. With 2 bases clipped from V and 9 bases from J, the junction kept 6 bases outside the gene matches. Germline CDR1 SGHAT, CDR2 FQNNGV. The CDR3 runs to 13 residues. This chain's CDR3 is CASSLRGLWPQYF. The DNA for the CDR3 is TGTGCCAGCAGCTTAAGGGGGCTGTGGCCCCAGTACTTC.

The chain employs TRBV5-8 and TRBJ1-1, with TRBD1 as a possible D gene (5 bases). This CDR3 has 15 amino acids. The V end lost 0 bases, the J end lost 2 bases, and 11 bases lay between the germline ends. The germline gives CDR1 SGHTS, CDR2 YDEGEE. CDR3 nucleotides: TGTGCCAGCAGCTTGGTCTGGGGCCTCAACACTGAAGCTTTCTTT. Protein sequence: CASSLVWGLNTEAFF.

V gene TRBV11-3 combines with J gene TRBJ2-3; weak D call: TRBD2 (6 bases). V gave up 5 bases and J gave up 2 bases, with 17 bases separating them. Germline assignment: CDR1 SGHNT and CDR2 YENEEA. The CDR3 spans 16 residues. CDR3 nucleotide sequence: TGTGCCAGCAGCCCAGGAGGGTGGGGACCCACAGATACGCAGTATTTT. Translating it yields CASSPGGWGPTDTQYF. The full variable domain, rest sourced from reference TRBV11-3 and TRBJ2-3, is EAGVVQSPRYKIIEKKQPVAFWCNPISGHNTLYWYLQNLGQGPELLIRYENEEAVDDSQLPKDRFSAERLKGVDSTLKIQPAELGDSAVYLCASSPGGWGPTDTQYFGPGTRLTVL.

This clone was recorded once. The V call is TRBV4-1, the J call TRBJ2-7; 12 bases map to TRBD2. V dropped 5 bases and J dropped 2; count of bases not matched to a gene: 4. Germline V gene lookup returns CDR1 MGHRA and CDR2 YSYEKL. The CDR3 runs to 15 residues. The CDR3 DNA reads TGCGCCAGCAGCTCGGGACTAGCGGGCCCCTACGAGCAGTACGTC. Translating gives CASSSGLAGPYEQYV.

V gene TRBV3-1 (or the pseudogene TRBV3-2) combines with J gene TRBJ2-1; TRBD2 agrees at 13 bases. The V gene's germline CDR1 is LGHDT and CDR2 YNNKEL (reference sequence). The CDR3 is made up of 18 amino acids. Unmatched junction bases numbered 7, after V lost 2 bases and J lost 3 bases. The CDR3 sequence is CASSQPTTSGRGYNEQFF. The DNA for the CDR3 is TGTGCCAGCAGCCAACCGACAACTAGCGGGAGGGGCTACAATGAGCAGTTCTTC.

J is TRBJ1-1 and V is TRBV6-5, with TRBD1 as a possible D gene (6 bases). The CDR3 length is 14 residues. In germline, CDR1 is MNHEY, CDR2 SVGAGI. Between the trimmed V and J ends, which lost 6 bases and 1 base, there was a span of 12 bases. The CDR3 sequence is CASRLQGRNTEAFF. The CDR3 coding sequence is TGTGCCAGCAGGCTACAGGGAAGGAACACTGAAGCTTTCTTT.

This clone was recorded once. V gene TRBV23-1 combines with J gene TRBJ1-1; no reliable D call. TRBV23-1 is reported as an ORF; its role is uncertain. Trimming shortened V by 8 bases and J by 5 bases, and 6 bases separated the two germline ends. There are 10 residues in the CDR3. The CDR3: CASLRTEAFF. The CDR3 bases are TGCGCCAGCTTGAGAACTGAAGCTTTCTTT.

The CDR3 sequence: CASSPGVSNQPQHF. DNA of the CDR3: TGTGCCAGCAGCCCAGGGGTGTCCAATCAGCCCCAGCATTTT. V usage is TRBV5-5 and J usage is TRBJ1-5, with D possibly TRBD1 on 6 matching bases. V gave up 4 bases and J gave up 3 bases, with 11 bases separating them. CDR1 and CDR2 from the germline V gene are SGHKS and YYEKEE (reference sequence). The CDR3 spans 14 residues.

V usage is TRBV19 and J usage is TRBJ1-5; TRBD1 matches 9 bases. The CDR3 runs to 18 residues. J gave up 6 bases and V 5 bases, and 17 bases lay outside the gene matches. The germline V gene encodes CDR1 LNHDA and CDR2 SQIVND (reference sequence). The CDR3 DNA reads TGTGCCAGTAGTTGGTCAGGTGGTCTCTTGGGACAGGGTCAGCCCCAGCATTTT. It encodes CASSWSGGLLGQGQPQHF. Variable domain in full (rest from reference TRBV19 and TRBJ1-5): DGGITQSPKYLFRKEGQNVTLSCEQNLNHDAMYWYRQDPGQGLRLIYYSQIVNDFQKGDIAEGYSVSREKKESFPLTVTSAQKNPTAFYLCASSWSGGLLGQGQPQHFGDGTRLSIL.

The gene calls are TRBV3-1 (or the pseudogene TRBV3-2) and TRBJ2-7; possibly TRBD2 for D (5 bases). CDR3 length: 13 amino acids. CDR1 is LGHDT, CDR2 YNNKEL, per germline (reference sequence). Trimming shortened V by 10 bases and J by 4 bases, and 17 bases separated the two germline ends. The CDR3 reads CATLPKLGYEQYV. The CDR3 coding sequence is TGTGCCACCCTACCCAAACTAGGATACGAGCAGTACGTC.

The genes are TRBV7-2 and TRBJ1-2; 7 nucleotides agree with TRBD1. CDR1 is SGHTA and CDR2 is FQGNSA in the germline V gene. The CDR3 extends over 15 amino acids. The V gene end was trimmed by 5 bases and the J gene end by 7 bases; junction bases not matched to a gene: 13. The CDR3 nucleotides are TGTGCCAGCAGCCACGCCGGGACAGCCCAGTCTGGCTACACCTTC. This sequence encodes CASSHAGTAQSGYTF.

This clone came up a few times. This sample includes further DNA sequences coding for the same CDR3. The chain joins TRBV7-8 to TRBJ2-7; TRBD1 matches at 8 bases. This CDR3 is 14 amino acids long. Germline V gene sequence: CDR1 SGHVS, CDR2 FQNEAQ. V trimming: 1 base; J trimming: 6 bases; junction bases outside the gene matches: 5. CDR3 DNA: TGTGCCAGCAGCTTAGTTGGACAGGGAGGCGAGCAGTACGTC. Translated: CASSLVGQGGEQYV.

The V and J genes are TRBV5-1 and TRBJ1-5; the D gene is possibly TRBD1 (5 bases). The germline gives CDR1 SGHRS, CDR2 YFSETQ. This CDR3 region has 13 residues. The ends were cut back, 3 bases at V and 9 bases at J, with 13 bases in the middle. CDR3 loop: CASSSMAGGPQHF. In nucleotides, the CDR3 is TGCGCCAGCAGCTCGATGGCCGGGGGGCCCCAGCATTTT.

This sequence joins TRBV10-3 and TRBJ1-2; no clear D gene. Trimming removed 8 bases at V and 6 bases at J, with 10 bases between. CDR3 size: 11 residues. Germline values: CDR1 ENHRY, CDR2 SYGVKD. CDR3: CAIAVNDGYTF. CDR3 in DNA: TGTGCCATCGCGGTGAACGATGGCTACACCTTC.

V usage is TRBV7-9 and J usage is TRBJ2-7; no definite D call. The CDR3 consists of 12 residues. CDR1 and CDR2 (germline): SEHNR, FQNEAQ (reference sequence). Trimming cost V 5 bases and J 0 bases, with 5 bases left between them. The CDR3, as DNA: TGTGCCAGCAGCCGCAGCTCCTACGAGCAGTACTTC. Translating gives CASSRSSYEQYF.

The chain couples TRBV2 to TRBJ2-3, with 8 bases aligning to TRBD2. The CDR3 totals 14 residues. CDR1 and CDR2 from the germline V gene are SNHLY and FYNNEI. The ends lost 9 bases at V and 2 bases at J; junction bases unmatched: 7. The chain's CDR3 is CASSGTRTTDTQYF. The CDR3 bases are TGTGCCAGTTCCGGGACTAGAACCACAGATACGCAGTATTTT.

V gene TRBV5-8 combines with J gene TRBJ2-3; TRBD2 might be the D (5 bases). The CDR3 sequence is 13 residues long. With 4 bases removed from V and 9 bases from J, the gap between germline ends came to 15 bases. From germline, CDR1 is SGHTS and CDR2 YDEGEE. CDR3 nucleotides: TGTGCCAGCAGCAGTACCGTACGAGGGACGCAGTATTTT. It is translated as CASSSTVRGTQYF.

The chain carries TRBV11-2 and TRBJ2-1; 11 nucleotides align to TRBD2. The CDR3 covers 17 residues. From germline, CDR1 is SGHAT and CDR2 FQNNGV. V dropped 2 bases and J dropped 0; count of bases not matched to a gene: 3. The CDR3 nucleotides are TGTGCCAGCAGCTTAAGGCTAGCGGGAGGCTCCTACAATGAGCAGTTCTTC. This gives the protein CASSLRLAGGSYNEQFF.

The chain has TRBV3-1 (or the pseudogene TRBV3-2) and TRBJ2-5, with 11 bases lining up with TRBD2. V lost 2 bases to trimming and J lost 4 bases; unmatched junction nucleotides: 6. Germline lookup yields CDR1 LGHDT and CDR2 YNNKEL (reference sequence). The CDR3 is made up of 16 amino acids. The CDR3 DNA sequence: TGTGCCAGCAGCCAAAGGACTAGCGGGCGGCGAGAGACCCAGTACTTC. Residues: CASSQRTSGRRETQYF.

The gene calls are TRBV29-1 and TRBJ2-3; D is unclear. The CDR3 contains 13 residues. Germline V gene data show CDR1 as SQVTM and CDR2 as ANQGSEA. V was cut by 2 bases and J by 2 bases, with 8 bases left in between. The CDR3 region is CSVETAFTDTQYF. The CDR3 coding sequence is TGCAGCGTTGAAACAGCCTTCACAGATACGCAGTATTTT.

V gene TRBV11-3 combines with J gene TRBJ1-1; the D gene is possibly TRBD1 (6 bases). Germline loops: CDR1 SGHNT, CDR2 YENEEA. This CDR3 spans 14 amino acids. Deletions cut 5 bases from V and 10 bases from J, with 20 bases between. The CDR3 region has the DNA TGTGCCAGCAGCCCTGGCTGGGGCAGGGGCCCAGCTTTCTTT. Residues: CASSPGWGRGPAFF.

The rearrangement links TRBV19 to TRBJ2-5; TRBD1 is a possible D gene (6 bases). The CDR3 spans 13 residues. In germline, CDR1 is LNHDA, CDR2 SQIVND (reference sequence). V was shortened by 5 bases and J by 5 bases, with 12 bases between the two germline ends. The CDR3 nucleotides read TGTGCCAGTAGTGGAACAGGGATGGAGACCCAGTACTTC. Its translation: CASSGTGMETQYF.